The 11 T cell receptor beta chains presented below share a single source sample, sequenced in a study of blood T cells in healthy people across ages. Primed by a sample-barcoded 5' primer and a J-beta primer mix, a second PCR proceeded for about 6 to 12 cycles. A single record per CDR3 protein comes from TCRdb applying MiXCR to the 5' RACE reads. Altogether some 930,000 distinct CDR3 sequences are present, 25% to 30% being singletons, with the ten largest covering around 9.6%. This sample also appeared in a second study, on T cells of mothers and their children.

The specimen sequenced was blood. All receptors derive from a woman aged 40 to 55 in good health.

This clonotype has just a few counts. A junction boundary mismatches the germline segment, possibly from a read error. The CDR3 loop is CAGSDSRGGIDEQFF. The CDR3 coding sequence is TGTGCCGGCAGTGACTCCCGCGGGGGTATCGATGAGCAGTTCTTC. The chain recombines TRBV6-4 with TRBJ2-1; 7 nucleotides match TRBD2. Germline V CDR1 and CDR2: MRHNA, SNTAGT. This CDR3 has 15 residues.

For this clonotype: This probably arose from a read error, given a far larger clone one base away. Without the conserved terminal phenylalanine or tryptophan, this CDR3 likely stems from a read error. This chain connects TRBV6-5 to TRBJ2-7; D is unclear. The CDR3 is 11 amino acids. Germline CDR1 is MNHEY and CDR2 is SVGAGI. Trimming left V 4 bases short and J 7 bases short, with 8 bases between. The CDR3 reads CASSSLGEQYC. CDR3 DNA sequence: TGTGCCAGCAGTTCCCTGGGAGAGCAGTACTGC.

This clonotype was counted between two and nine times. V is TRBV20-1 and J is TRBJ2-1, with unresolved D. V gave up 0 bases and J gave up 12 bases, with 0 bases separating them. CDR1 and CDR2 (germline): DFQATT, SNEGSKA (reference sequence). There are 8 residues in the CDR3. The CDR3 sequence is CSAREQFF. In DNA, the CDR3 is TGCAGTGCTAGAGAGCAGTTCTTC.

The chain uses TRBV5-1 and TRBJ2-3; perhaps TRBD2 as D (5 bases). The germline V gene has CDR1 SGHRS and CDR2 YFSETQ. The CDR3 consists of 15 residues. Deletions cut 3 bases from V and 3 bases from J, with 14 bases between. The chain's CDR3 is CASSWERDATDTQYF. The CDR3 DNA is TGCGCCAGCAGCTGGGAGAGGGATGCGACAGATACGCAGTATTTT.

This rearrangement joins TRBV2 to TRBJ1-2; 7 positions match TRBD1. Germline V gene sequence: CDR1 SNHLY, CDR2 FYNNEI. The CDR3 runs 13 residues. The trim removed 7 bases at V and 3 bases at J, leaving 5 bases unmatched. The CDR3 DNA reads as TGTGCCAGCACGGGACAGCAATACTATGGCTACACCTTC. This encodes CASTGQQYYGYTF.

This clonotype was counted between two and nine times. The V call is TRBV11-2, the J call TRBJ2-2; TRBD1 matches 8 bases. J lost 6 bases, V lost 2 bases, and 5 bases had no gene match. The CDR3 totals 15 residues. Germline V gene lookup returns CDR1 SGHAT and CDR2 FQNNGV. CDR3 bases: TGTGCCAGCAGCTTAACCGCAGGGGGCTCCGGGGAGCTGTTTTTT. It translates to CASSLTAGGSGELFF.

Remarks on this clonotype: A much larger clonotype is one base distant, so this may be a read error. The chain joins TRBV7-9 to TRBJ2-3; TRBD1 matches 9 bases. Unmatched junction bases numbered 7, after V lost 4 bases and J lost 5 bases. CDR1 is SEHNR and CDR2 is FQNEAQ in the germline V gene (reference sequence). This CDR3 has 15 amino acids. CDR3 nucleotides: TGTGCCAGCAGCTCACCGGGACAGGGTCAAGATACGCAGTATTTT. It encodes CASSSPGQGQDTQYF.

V gene TRBV4-2 combines with J gene TRBJ2-1, with 11 bases aligning to TRBD2. The ends lost 2 bases at V and 4 bases at J; junction bases unmatched: 7. CDR3 length: 17 amino acids. Germline CDR1 and CDR2: LGHNA and YNFKEQ. In nucleotides, the CDR3 is TGTGCCAGCAGCCAAATCACACTAGCGGGAGAATACAATGAGCAGTTCTTC. Encoded protein: CASSQITLAGEYNEQFF.

This clonotype has just a few counts. The V and J genes are TRBV29-1 and TRBJ2-1; tentative D call: TRBD1 (5 bases). Deletions cut 8 bases from V and 13 bases from J, with 21 bases between. Germline loops: CDR1 SQVTM, CDR2 ANQGSEA. CDR3 length: 12 residues. CDR3 nucleotides: TGCAGCCTTCAGGGTGCTAGTGAGACCCAGTTCTTC. As protein: CSLQGASETQFF.

The sample holds many counts of this clonotype. This rearrangement joins TRBV27 to TRBJ2-7; 8 bases fit TRBD2. The CDR3 consists of 13 residues. In germline, CDR1 is MNHEY, CDR2 SMNVEV (reference sequence). The V segment lost 4 bases and the J segment 3 bases; nucleotides outside the gene matches: 2. The CDR3 spells CASSYAGGYEQYF. CDR3 DNA: TGTGCCAGCAGTTATGCGGGGGGCTACGAGCAGTACTTC.

This clonotype was picked up a small number of times. In DNA form, the CDR3 reads TGTGCCAGCAGCCGTCAGACAGGGGCGACGACTGAAGCTTTCTTT. It codes for CASSRQTGATTEAFF. The V and J genes are TRBV14 and TRBJ1-1; 8 positions match TRBD1. J was trimmed by 5 bases and V by 4 bases; bases with no gene match: 9. Per the germline V gene, CDR1 is SGHDN and CDR2 is FVKESK. This CDR3 region has 15 residues.